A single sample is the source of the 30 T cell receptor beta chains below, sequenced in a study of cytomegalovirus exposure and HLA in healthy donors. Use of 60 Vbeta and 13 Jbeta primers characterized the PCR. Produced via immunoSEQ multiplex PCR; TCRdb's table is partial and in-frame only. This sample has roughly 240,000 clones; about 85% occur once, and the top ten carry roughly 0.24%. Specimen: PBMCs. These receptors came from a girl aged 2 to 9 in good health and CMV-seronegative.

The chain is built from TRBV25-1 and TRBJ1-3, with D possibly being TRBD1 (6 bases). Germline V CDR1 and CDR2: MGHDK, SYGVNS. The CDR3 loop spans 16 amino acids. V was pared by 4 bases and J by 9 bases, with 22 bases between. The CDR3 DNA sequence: TGTGCCAGCAGTGGAGGCGTGGCGGGGGGCGCATCCACCATATATTTT. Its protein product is CASSGGVAGGASTIYF.

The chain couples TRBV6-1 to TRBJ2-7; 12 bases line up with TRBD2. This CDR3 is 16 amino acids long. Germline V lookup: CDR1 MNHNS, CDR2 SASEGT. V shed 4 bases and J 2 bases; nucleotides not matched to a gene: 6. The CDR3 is CASSVTSGGWAYEQYF. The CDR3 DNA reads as TGTGCCAGCAGTGTCACTAGCGGGGGGTGGGCCTACGAGCAGTACTTC.

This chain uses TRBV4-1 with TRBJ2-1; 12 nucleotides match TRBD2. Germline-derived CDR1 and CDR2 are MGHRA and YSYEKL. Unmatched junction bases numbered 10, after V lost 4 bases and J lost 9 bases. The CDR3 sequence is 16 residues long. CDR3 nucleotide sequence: TGCGCCAGCAGCCGAAGTCTAGCGGGAGGGCCCCCTGAGCAGTTCTTC. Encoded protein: CASSRSLAGGPPEQFF.

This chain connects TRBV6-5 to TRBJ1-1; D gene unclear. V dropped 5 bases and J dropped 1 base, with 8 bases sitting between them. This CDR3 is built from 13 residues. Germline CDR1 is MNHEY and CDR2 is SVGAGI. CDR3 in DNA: TGTGCCAGCAGTGAATTCAGGAACACTGAAGCTTTCTTT. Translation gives CASSEFRNTEAFF.

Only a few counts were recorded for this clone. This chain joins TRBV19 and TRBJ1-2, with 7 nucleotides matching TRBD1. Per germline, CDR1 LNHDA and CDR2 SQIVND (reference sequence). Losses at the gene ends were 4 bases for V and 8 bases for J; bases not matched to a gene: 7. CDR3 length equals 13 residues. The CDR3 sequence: CASSTPNRGGYTF. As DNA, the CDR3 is TGTGCCAGTAGTACCCCTAACAGGGGAGGCTACACCTTC.

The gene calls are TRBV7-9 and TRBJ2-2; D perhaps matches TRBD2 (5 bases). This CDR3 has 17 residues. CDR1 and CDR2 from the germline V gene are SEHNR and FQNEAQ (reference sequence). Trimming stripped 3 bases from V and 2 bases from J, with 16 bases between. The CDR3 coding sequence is TGTGCCAGCAGCTTTGTGTCGGGCCCGGGAAACACCGGGGAGCTGTTTTTT. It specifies CASSFVSGPGNTGELFF.

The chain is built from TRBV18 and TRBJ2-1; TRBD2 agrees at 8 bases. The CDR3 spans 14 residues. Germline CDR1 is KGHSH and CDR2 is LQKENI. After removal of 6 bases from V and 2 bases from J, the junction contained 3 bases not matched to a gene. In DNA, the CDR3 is TGTGCCAGCTCGTCGGGGGGGCCCTACAATGAGCAGTTCTTC. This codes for CASSSGGPYNEQFF.

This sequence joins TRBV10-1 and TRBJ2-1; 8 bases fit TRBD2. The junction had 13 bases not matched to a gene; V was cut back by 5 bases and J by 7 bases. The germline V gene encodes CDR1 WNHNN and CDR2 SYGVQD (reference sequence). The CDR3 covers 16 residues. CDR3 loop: CASSIASSGGANEQFF. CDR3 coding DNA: TGCGCCAGCAGTATCGCTTCGAGCGGGGGAGCGAATGAGCAGTTCTTC.

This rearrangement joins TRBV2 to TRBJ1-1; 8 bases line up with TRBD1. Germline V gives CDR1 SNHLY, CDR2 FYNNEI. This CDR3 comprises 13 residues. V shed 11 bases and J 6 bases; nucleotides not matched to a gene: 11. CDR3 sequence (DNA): TGTGCCGCCACAGGGGGGGGCGCGTCTGAAGCTTTCTTT. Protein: CAATGGGASEAFF.

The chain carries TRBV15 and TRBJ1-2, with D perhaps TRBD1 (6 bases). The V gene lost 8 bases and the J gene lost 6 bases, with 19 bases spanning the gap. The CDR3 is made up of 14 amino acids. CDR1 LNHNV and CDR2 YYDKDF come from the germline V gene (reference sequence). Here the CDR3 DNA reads TGTGCCACCGCCGAGGGGGTGGGAGCGGATGGCTACACCTTC. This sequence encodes CATAEGVGADGYTF.

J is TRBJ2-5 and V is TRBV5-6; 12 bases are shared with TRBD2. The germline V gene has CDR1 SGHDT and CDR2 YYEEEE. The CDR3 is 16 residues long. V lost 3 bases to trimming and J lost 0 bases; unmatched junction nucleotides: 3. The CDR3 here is CASSWGLAGYQETQYF. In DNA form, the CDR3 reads TGTGCCAGCAGCTGGGGACTAGCGGGTTACCAAGAGACCCAGTACTTC.

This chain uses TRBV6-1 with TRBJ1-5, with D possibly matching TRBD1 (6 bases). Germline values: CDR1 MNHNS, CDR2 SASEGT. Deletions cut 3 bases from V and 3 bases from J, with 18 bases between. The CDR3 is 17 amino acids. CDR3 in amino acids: CASSDRPGHFANQPQHF. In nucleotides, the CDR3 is TGTGCCAGCAGTGACCGCCCGGGACACTTCGCCAATCAGCCCCAGCATTTT.

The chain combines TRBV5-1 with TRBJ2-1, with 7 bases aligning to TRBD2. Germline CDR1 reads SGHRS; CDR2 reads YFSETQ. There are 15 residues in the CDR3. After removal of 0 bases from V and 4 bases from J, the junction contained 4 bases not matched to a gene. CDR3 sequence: CASSLGSGTYNEQFF. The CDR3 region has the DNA TGCGCCAGCAGCTTGGGCAGCGGGACTTACAATGAGCAGTTCTTC.

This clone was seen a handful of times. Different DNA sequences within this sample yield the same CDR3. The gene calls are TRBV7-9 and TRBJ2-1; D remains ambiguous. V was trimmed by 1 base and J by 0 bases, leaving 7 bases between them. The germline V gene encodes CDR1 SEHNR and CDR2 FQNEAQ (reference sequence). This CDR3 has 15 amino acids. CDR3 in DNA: TGTGCCAGCAGCTTAGGCGCGAGCTCCTACAATGAGCAGTTCTTC. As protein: CASSLGASSYNEQFF.

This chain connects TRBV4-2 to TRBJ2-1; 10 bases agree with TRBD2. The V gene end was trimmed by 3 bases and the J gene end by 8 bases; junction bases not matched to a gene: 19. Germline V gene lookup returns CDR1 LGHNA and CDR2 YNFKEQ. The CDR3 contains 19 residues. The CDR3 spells CASSHRTSGSALYNYEQFF. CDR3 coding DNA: TGTGCCAGCAGCCATAGGACTAGCGGTTCCGCTCTCTATAACTATGAGCAGTTCTTC.

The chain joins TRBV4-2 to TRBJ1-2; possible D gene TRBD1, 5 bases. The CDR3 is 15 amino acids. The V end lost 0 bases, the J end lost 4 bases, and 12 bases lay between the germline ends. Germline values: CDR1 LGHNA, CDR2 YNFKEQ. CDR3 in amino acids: CASSQDLQGFYGYTF. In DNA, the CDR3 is TGTGCCAGCAGCCAAGATCTGCAGGGATTCTATGGCTACACCTTC.

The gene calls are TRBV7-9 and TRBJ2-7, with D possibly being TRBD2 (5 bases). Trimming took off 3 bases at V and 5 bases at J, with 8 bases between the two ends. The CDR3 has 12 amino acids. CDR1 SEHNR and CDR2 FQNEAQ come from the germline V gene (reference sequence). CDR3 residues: CASSFRGHEQYF. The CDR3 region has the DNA TGTGCCAGCAGCTTCCGGGGTCACGAGCAGTACTTC. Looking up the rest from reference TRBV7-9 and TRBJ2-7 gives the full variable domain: DTGVSQNPRHKITKRGQNVTFRCDPISEHNRLYWYRQTLGQGPEFLTYFQNEAQLEKSRLLSDRFSAERPKGSFSTLEIQRTEQGDSAMYLCASSFRGHEQYFGPGTRLTVT.

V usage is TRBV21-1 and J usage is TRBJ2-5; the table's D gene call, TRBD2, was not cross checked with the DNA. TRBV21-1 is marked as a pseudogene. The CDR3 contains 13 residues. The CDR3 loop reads CASSKHRGETQYF. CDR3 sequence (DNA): TGTGCCAGCAGCAAGCATCGGGGGGAGACCCAGTACTTC.

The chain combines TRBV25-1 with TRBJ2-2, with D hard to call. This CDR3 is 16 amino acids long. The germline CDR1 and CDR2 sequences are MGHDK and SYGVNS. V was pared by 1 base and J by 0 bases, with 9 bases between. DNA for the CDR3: TGTGCCAGCAGTGAATTACGGGTATCGAACACCGGGGAGCTGTTTTTT. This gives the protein CASSELRVSNTGELFF.

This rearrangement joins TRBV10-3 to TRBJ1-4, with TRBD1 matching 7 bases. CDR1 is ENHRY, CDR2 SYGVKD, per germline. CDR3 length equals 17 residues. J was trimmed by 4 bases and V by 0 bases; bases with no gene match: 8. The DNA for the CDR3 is TGTGCCATCAGTGAGTCCCGGCTACGGGACAGTAATGAAAAACTGTTTTTT. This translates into CAISESRLRDSNEKLFF.

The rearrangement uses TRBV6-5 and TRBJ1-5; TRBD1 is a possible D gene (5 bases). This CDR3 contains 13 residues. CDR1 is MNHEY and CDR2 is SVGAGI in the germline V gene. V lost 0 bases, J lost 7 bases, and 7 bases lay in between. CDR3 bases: TGTGCCAGCAGTTACTCGAAGGGGCAGCCCCAGCATTTT. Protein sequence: CASSYSKGQPQHF.

The chain's CDR3 is CASSQGQGEAYEQYF. The CDR3 bases are TGCGCCAGCAGCCAAGGACAGGGGGAGGCCTACGAGCAGTACTTC. The chain has TRBV4-1 and TRBJ2-7; TRBD1 aligns across 9 bases. The CDR3 loop spans 15 amino acids. Germline CDR1 reads MGHRA; CDR2 reads YSYEKL. Trimming removed 1 base from V and 2 bases from J; junction bases left unmatched: 3.

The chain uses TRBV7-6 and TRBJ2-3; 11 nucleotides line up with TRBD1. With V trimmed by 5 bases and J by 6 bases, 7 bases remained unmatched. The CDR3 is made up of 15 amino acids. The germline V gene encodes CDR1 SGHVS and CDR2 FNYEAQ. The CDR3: CASSVRDRGRDTQYF. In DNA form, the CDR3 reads TGTGCCAGCAGCGTACGGGACAGGGGGAGGGATACGCAGTATTTT.

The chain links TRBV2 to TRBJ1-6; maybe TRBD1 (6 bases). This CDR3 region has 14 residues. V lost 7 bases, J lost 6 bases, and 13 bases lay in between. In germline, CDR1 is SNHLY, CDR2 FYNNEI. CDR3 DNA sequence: TGTGCCAGCAACTTACAGGGACCTAATTCACCCCTCCACTTT. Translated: CASNLQGPNSPLHF. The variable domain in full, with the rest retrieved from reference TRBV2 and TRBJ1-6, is EPEVTQTPSHQVTQMGQEVILRCVPISNHLYFYWYRQILGQKVEFLVSFYNNEISEKSEIFDDQFSVERPDGSNFTLKIRSTKLEDSAMYFCASNLQGPNSPLHFGNGTRLTVT.

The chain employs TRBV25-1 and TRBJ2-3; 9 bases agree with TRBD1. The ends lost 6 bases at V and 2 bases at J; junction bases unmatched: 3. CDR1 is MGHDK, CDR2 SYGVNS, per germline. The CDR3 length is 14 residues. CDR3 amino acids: CASSGTGHTDTQYF. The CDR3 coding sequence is TGTGCCAGCAGCGGGACAGGGCACACAGATACGCAGTATTTT.

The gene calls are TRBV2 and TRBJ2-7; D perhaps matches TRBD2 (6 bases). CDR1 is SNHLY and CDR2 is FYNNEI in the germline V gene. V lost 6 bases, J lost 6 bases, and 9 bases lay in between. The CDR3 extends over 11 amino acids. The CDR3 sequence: CASRAGSEQYF. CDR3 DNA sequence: TGTGCCAGCAGGGCGGGGTCCGAGCAGTACTTC.

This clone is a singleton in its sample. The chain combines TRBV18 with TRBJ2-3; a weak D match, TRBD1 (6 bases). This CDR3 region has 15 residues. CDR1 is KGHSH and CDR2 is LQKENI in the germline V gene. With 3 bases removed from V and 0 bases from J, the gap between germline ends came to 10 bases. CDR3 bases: TGTGCCAGCTCACCGAGGACAGCTAGCACAGATACGCAGTATTTT. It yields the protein CASSPRTASTDTQYF.

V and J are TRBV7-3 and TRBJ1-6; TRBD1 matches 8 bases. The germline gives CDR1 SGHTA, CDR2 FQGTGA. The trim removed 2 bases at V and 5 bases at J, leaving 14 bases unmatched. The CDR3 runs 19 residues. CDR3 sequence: CASSLLPLGRGQDNSPLHF. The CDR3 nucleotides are TGTGCCAGCAGCTTATTACCCCTGGGCAGGGGGCAAGATAATTCACCCCTCCACTTT.

CDR3 region: CASSQVTGTNYGYTF. The DNA of the CDR3 is TGTGCCAGCAGCCAGGTGACAGGGACTAACTATGGCTACACCTTC. The gene calls are TRBV14 and TRBJ1-2; 7 bases fit TRBD1. Looked up from germline, CDR1 is SGHDN and CDR2 is FVKESK. With 3 bases clipped from V and 0 bases from J, the junction kept 4 bases outside the gene matches. The CDR3 loop spans 15 amino acids.

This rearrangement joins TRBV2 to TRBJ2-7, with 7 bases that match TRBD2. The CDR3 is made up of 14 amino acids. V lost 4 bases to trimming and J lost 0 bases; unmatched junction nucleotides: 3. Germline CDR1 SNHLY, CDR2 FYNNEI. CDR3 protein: CASSVASGSYEQYF. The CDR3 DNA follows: TGTGCCAGCAGTGTAGCTAGCGGCTCCTACGAGCAGTACTTC.